Sequencing of this T cell receptor (beta chain) was carried out in a study of CD8 T cells in ankylosing spondylitis. The V and J ends lost 6 bases and 3 bases, in that order; junction bases with no gene match: 4. This CDR3 contains 15 residues. This clonotype showed up many times. Via MiXCR, TCRdb re-called the 5' RACE reads, giving one row per CDR3 protein. The sample comprises about 340,000 distinct CDR3 sequences, roughly 14% of which are singletons, and around 1% rests with the top ten. The rearrangement joins TRBV12-3 or TRBV12-4 to TRBJ2-7, with 14 bases aligning to TRBD2. This clonotype was sampled from a male donor with ankylosing spondylitis or in good health (not recorded which). Sequenced: blood, either unsorted or a sorted T cell fraction (not recorded which). The CDR3 region is CASSGGLAGVYEQYF. CDR3 bases: TGTGCCAGCAGCGGGGGACTAGCGGGGGTCTACGAGCAGTACTTC.